This is a list of T cell receptor beta chains from one sample in a study of control samples from healthy donors and cancer patients. Some clones are missing from TCRdb's copy, which holds only in-frame ones; the method was immunoSEQ multiplex PCR. The table lists approximately 150,000 clones, about 91% of them singletons. Sequencing input: blood. All receptors come from a woman aged 40 to 50 in good health. CDR3s include the opening cysteine and the closing phenylalanine or tryptophan. The D gene is left open where the match is weak. Clone size is given for some rows only: seen once, a few or many times, or a class if the clone is expanded.

clone size: NA; J gene: TRBJ1-6; D gene: TRBD1; V gene: TRBV5-6; CDR3 DNA: TGTGCCAGCAGCTTGTTAGGGACAGGGGGGAATTCACCCCTCCACTTT; CDR3 protein: CASSLLGTGGNSPLHF
clone size: NA; J gene: TRBJ2-1; D gene: TRBD1; V gene: TRBV7-9; CDR3 DNA: TGTGCCAGCAGCGACCGGGACAGGGACAGGGAGCAGTTCTTC; CDR3 protein: CASSDRDRDREQFF
clone size: NA; J gene: TRBJ2-2; D gene: NA; V gene: TRBV6-5; CDR3 DNA: TGTGCCAGCAGCCGGGACTTCACCGGGGAGCTGTTTTTT; CDR3 protein: CASSRDFTGELFF
clone size: NA; J gene: TRBJ2-7; D gene: TRBD2; V gene: TRBV7-9; CDR3 DNA: TGTGCCAGCAGTTCCACCCGGGGGGGCGCATCCTACGAGCAGTACTTC; CDR3 protein: CASSSTRGGASYEQYF
clone size: NA; J gene: TRBJ1-1; D gene: TRBD1; V gene: TRBV18; CDR3 DNA: TGTGTCAGCTCACTGGTAGTTGGACAGGGATCGAACACTGAAGCTTTCTTT; CDR3 protein: CVSSLVVGQGSNTEAFF
clone size: NA; J gene: TRBJ2-1; D gene: NA; V gene: TRBV7-7; CDR3 DNA: TGTGCCAGCACAGCCGGGAGCCAAGACAATGAGCAGTTCTTC; CDR3 protein: CASTAGSQDNEQFF
clone size: NA; J gene: TRBJ1-5; D gene: TRBD1; V gene: TRBV27; CDR3 DNA: TGTGCCAGCAGTATGACAGGGACCACTCAGCCCCAGCATTTT; CDR3 protein: CASSMTGTTQPQHF
clone size: NA; J gene: TRBJ2-1; D gene: TRBD1; V gene: TRBV19; CDR3 DNA: TGTGCCAGTACTATGGGACAGGCTGGTGAGCAGTTCTTC; CDR3 protein: CASTMGQAGEQFF
clone size: NA; J gene: TRBJ2-3; D gene: NA; V gene: TRBV7-9; CDR3 DNA: TGTGCCAGCAGCAGCTTAGATTGGGGGGCCGGCACAGATACGCAGTATTTT; CDR3 protein: CASSSLDWGAGTDTQYF
clone size: NA; J gene: TRBJ2-1; D gene: TRBD2; V gene: TRBV13; CDR3 DNA: TGTGCCAGCAGCTTAAGGGTAGCGGGGGGGCTTGGGCAGTTCTTC; CDR3 protein: CASSLRVAGGLGQFF
clone size: few; J gene: TRBJ1-1; D gene: NA; V gene: TRBV19; CDR3 DNA: TGTGCCGCATCCAGGGAGACTGAAGCTTTCTTT; CDR3 protein: CAASRETEAFF
clone size: NA; J gene: TRBJ2-7; D gene: NA; V gene: TRBV7-2; CDR3 DNA: TGTGCCAGCAGCCCCCGTCTCTACGAGCAGTACTTC; CDR3 protein: CASSPRLYEQYF
clone size: NA; J gene: TRBJ1-1; D gene: NA; V gene: TRBV5-1; CDR3 DNA: TGCGCCAGCAGCTTGATCCCATCGAACACTGAAGCTTTCTTT; CDR3 protein: CASSLIPSNTEAFF
clone size: NA; J gene: TRBJ1-6; D gene: NA; V gene: TRBV10-3; CDR3 DNA: TGTGCCACATCAACGCAGGGGTGGAATTCACCCCTCCACTTT; CDR3 protein: CATSTQGWNSPLHF
clone size: NA; J gene: TRBJ2-3; D gene: TRBD1; V gene: TRBV4-1; CDR3 DNA: TGCGCCAGCAGCCAGGCGGACAGGCCTACAGATACGCAGTATTTT; CDR3 protein: CASSQADRPTDTQYF
clone size: NA; J gene: TRBJ2-3; D gene: NA; V gene: TRBV5-4; CDR3 DNA: TGTGCCAGCAGCTTGGAGAGGTATTACACAGATACGCAGTATTTT; CDR3 protein: CASSLERYYTDTQYF
clone size: NA; J gene: TRBJ1-5; D gene: NA; V gene: TRBV5-1; CDR3 DNA: TGCGCCAGCAGGGGGGGGCAGGATAGCAATCAGCCCCAGCATTTT; CDR3 protein: CASRGGQDSNQPQHF
clone size: NA; J gene: TRBJ1-2; D gene: NA; V gene: TRBV5-6; CDR3 DNA: TGTGCCAGCAGCTTGGTAGAGGGTCGGGGCTATGGCTACACCTTC; CDR3 protein: CASSLVEGRGYGYTF
clone size: NA; J gene: TRBJ1-1; D gene: NA; V gene: TRBV5-1; CDR3 DNA: TGCGCCAGCAGCTTACAGGCGAGGGACACTGAAGCTTTCTTT; CDR3 protein: CASSLQARDTEAFF
clone size: NA; J gene: TRBJ1-1; D gene: NA; V gene: TRBV7-9; CDR3 DNA: TGTGCCAGCAGCTTACTAATTCGGGGATCGGGCACTGAAGCTTTCTTT; CDR3 protein: CASSLLIRGSGTEAFF
clone size: NA; J gene: TRBJ2-3; D gene: NA; V gene: TRBV7-2; CDR3 DNA: TGTGCCAGCAGCTCCACAGATACGCAGTATTTT; CDR3 protein: CASSSTDTQYF
clone size: NA; J gene: TRBJ1-2; D gene: TRBD1; V gene: TRBV7-8; CDR3 DNA: TGTGCCAGCAGCTCCAGGGGGCCCTATGGCTACACCTTC; CDR3 protein: CASSSRGPYGYTF
clone size: NA; J gene: TRBJ2-5; D gene: TRBD2; V gene: TRBV4-1; CDR3 DNA: TGCGCCAGCAGCCAAGATTGGGACGGGGGGGGCGAAGAGACCCAGTACTTC; CDR3 protein: CASSQDWDGGGEETQYF
clone size: NA; J gene: TRBJ2-7; D gene: TRBD1; V gene: TRBV5-4; CDR3 DNA: TGTGCCAGCGGGACAGGGGGGTACGAGCAGTACTTC; CDR3 protein: CASGTGGYEQYF
clone size: NA; J gene: TRBJ1-1; D gene: NA; V gene: TRBV2; CDR3 DNA: TGTGCCAGCAGTGAGGGGCCCCAAACAGAAGCTTTCTTT; CDR3 protein: CASSEGPQTEAFF
clone size: NA; J gene: TRBJ1-2; D gene: NA; V gene: TRBV5-5; CDR3 DNA: TGTGCCAGCAGCCCCGTGATAGGGGGTTTGTCTGGCTACACCTTC; CDR3 protein: CASSPVIGGLSGYTF
clone size: NA; J gene: TRBJ1-2; D gene: TRBD1; V gene: TRBV5-4; CDR3 DNA: TGTGCCAGCAGCAGCCGGGACAGGGGGTTCTATGGCTACACCTTC; CDR3 protein: CASSSRDRGFYGYTF
clone size: NA; J gene: TRBJ2-2; D gene: NA; V gene: TRBV3-1/TRBV3-2; CDR3 DNA: TGTGCCAGCAGCCTAGGGGACGTTTTAACCGGGGAGCTGTTTTTT; CDR3 protein: CASSLGDVLTGELFF
clone size: once; J gene: TRBJ2-6; D gene: NA; V gene: TRBV25-1; CDR3 DNA: TGTGCCAGCAGTGATGGAGCTGGGGCCAACGTCCTGACTTTC; CDR3 protein: CASSDGAGANVLTF
clone size: once; J gene: TRBJ1-1; D gene: NA; V gene: TRBV11-2; CDR3 DNA: TGTGCCAGCAGCCCGATGCAGAACACTGAAGCTTTCTTT; CDR3 protein: CASSPMQNTEAFF
clone size: NA; J gene: TRBJ2-3; D gene: TRBD2; V gene: TRBV19; CDR3 DNA: TGTGCCAGTAGTCGCGGGGGAGCCACAGATACGCAGTATTTT; CDR3 protein: CASSRGGATDTQYF
clone size: NA; J gene: TRBJ1-4; D gene: TRBD1; V gene: TRBV6-1; CDR3 DNA: TGTGCCAGCAGTGGAACCTTGGGACAGAGCCTTAATGAAAAACTGTTTTTT; CDR3 protein: CASSGTLGQSLNEKLFF
clone size: NA; J gene: TRBJ2-5; D gene: NA; V gene: TRBV3-1/TRBV3-2; CDR3 DNA: TGTGCCAGCAGCCGGACGGAAGAGACCCAGTACTTC; CDR3 protein: CASSRTEETQYF
clone size: NA; J gene: TRBJ1-2; D gene: NA; V gene: TRBV7-9; CDR3 DNA: TGTGCCAGCAGCTTAAACGGCCCGAACTATGGCTACACCTTC; CDR3 protein: CASSLNGPNYGYTF
clone size: NA; J gene: TRBJ1-2; D gene: NA; V gene: TRBV19; CDR3 DNA: TGTGCCAGTAGCCTCCAGGGGTGGTATGGCTACACCTTC; CDR3 protein: CASSLQGWYGYTF
clone size: NA; J gene: TRBJ2-1; D gene: NA; V gene: TRBV3-1/TRBV3-2; CDR3 DNA: TGTGCCAGCAGCCACGATTACAATGAGCAGTTCTTC; CDR3 protein: CASSHDYNEQFF
clone size: NA; J gene: TRBJ1-2; D gene: NA; V gene: TRBV6-5; CDR3 DNA: TGTGCCAGTTTCGACCTCTTGTCGGGTTTCGGCTACACCTTC; CDR3 protein: CASFDLLSGFGYTF
clone size: NA; J gene: TRBJ2-6; D gene: NA; V gene: TRBV15; CDR3 DNA: TGTGCCACCAGCAGAGGAGGGGGGGCTGGGGCCAACGTCCTGACTTTC; CDR3 protein: CATSRGGGAGANVLTF
clone size: NA; J gene: TRBJ2-7; D gene: TRBD2; V gene: TRBV29-1; CDR3 DNA: TGCAGCGTATGGGGGACTAGCGGGGTCCCCTACGAGCAGTACTTC; CDR3 protein: CSVWGTSGVPYEQYF
clone size: NA; J gene: TRBJ1-6; D gene: NA; V gene: TRBV12-5; CDR3 DNA: TGTGCTAGTGGTTTGGGAGCAGTTAATTCACCCCTCCACTTT; CDR3 protein: CASGLGAVNSPLHF
clone size: NA; J gene: TRBJ1-1; D gene: TRBD1; V gene: TRBV7-8; CDR3 DNA: TGTGCCAGCAGCTTGGAAGGGACAGGGGGCACTGAAGCTTTCTTT; CDR3 protein: CASSLEGTGGTEAFF
clone size: once; J gene: TRBJ2-2; D gene: TRBD2; V gene: TRBV7-2; CDR3 DNA: TGTGCCAGCAGCCCCAGCGGGGCATCGTGGGGGGAGCTGTTTTTT; CDR3 protein: CASSPSGASWGELFF
clone size: NA; J gene: TRBJ2-3; D gene: TRBD2; V gene: TRBV19; CDR3 DNA: TGTGCCAGTAGGAGCGGGGTTAGCACAGATACGCAGTATTTT; CDR3 protein: CASRSGVSTDTQYF
clone size: NA; J gene: TRBJ2-7; D gene: NA; V gene: TRBV4-1; CDR3 DNA: TGCGCCAGCAGCCAGGGACTGTTCTACGAGCAGTACTTC; CDR3 protein: CASSQGLFYEQYF
clone size: NA; J gene: TRBJ2-1; D gene: NA; V gene: TRBV24-1; CDR3 DNA: TGTGCCACCAGTGATTCGTCGGGGCGCTCCTACAATGAGCAGTTCTTC; CDR3 protein: CATSDSSGRSYNEQFF
clone size: NA; J gene: TRBJ1-5; D gene: NA; V gene: TRBV6-6; CDR3 DNA: TGTGCCAGTAAGGAAAATAGCAATCAGCCCCAGCATTTT; CDR3 protein: CASKENSNQPQHF
clone size: NA; J gene: TRBJ2-3; D gene: TRBD2; V gene: TRBV7-3; CDR3 DNA: TGTGCCAGCAGCTTAAGACTAGCGGTCACAGATACGCAGTATTTT; CDR3 protein: CASSLRLAVTDTQYF
clone size: NA; J gene: TRBJ2-1; D gene: NA; V gene: TRBV11-2; CDR3 DNA: TGTGCCAGCAGCTCCCCCCAGGCGCTTGAGCAGTTCTTC; CDR3 protein: CASSSPQALEQFF
clone size: NA; J gene: TRBJ2-5; D gene: NA; V gene: TRBV5-1; CDR3 DNA: TGCGCCAGCAGCCCAAACCCGGTGGGGCAGTTGGACTTC; CDR3 protein: CASSPNPVGQLDF
clone size: NA; J gene: TRBJ1-1; D gene: NA; V gene: TRBV5-4; CDR3 DNA: TGTGCCAGCAGCTTTGACCGGAACACTGAAGCTTTCTTT; CDR3 protein: CASSFDRNTEAFF
clone size: NA; J gene: TRBJ2-5; D gene: TRBD1; V gene: TRBV7-2; CDR3 DNA: TGTGCCAGCAGCCCCGGACAGGGGCGGCAAGAGACCCAGTACTTC; CDR3 protein: CASSPGQGRQETQYF
clone size: NA; J gene: TRBJ2-7; D gene: NA; V gene: TRBV12-3/TRBV12-4; CDR3 DNA: TGTGCCAGCAGTTTAGGGGGGTCCTACGAGCAGTACTTC; CDR3 protein: CASSLGGSYEQYF
clone size: NA; J gene: TRBJ2-3; D gene: NA; V gene: TRBV6-5; CDR3 DNA: TGTGCCAGCAGTTACGGGGCGGAAGGCACAGATACGCAGTATTTT; CDR3 protein: CASSYGAEGTDTQYF